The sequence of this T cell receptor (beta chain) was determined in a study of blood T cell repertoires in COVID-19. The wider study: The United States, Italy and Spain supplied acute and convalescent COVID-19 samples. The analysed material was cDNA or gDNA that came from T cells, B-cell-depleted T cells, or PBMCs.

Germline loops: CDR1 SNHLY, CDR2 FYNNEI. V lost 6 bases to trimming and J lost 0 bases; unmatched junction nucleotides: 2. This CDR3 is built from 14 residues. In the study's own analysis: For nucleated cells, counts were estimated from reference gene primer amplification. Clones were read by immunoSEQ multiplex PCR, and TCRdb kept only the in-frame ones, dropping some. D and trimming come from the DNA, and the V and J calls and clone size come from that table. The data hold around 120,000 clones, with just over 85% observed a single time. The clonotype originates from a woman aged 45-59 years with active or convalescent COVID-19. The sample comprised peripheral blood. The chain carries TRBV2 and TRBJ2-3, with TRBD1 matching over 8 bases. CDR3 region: CASRDRESTDTQYF. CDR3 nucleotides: TGTGCCAGCAGGGACAGGGAGAGCACAGATACGCAGTATTTT.